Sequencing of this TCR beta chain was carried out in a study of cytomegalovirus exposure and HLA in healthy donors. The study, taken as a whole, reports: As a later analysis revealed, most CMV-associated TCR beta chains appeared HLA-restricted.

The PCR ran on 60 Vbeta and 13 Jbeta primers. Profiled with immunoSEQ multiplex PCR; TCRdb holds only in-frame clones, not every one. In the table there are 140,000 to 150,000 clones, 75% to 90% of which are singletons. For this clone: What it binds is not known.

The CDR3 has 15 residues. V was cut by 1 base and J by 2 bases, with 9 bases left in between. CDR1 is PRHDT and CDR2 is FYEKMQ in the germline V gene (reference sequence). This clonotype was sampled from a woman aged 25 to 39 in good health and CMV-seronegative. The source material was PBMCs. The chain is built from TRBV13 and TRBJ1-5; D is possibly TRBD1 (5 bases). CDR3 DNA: TGTGCCAGCAGCTTAGCGGGGGACGGCAATCAGCCCCAGCATTTT. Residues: CASSLAGDGNQPQHF.